Included here is one TCR beta chain sequence, with context. Within the sample, other DNA sequences also encode this same CDR3. Trimming took 0 bases from V and 4 from J; bases not matched to a gene: 1. The CDR3 loop spans 16 amino acids. Germline-derived CDR1 and CDR2 are LGHNA and YNFKEQ. This specimen comes from a study of cytomegalovirus exposure and HLA in healthy donors. PCR amplification relied on 60 Vbeta primers (plus 13 Jbeta primers). TCRdb's copy holds only in-frame clones and misses some; the assay was immunoSEQ multiplex PCR. In total, the table holds more than 110,000 clones. The clonotype comes from a man aged 35-49 years in good health and CMV-seronegative. V is TRBV4-2 and J is TRBJ2-1, with 12 positions matching TRBD2. The specimen sequenced was PBMCs. CDR3 coding DNA: TGTGCCAGCAGCCAAGATGGGACTAGCGGGTACAATGAGCAGTTCTTC. Its translation: CASSQDGTSGYNEQFF.